These T cell receptor beta chains were read from a single sample in a study of identical twins. TCRdb ran MiXCR on the 5' RACE reads and lists one entry per CDR3 protein. The sample includes 600,000 to 700,000 distinct CDR3 sequences, 20% to 25% of them seen just once. This sample also appeared in a second study, on T cells expressing NK-cell markers.

The sample was PBMCs. The receptors were sampled from a young woman in good health. Both conserved end residues are part of each CDR3. A D gene is named only where the DNA matches it firmly.

cdr3_aa v_call d_call
CASVGREGRMGTDTQYF TRBV12-3/TRBV12-4 TRBD2
CASSQGLASETQYF TRBV4-1 TRBD2
CASSLRDRVGAELFF TRBV7-9 TRBD1
CSVGTATASDNEQFF TRBV29-1 -
CASSRDATDTQYF TRBV12-3/TRBV12-4 -
CASSFGEGDTQYF TRBV5-1 TRBD2
CASSVDGGHNEQFF TRBV9 -
CASSVRTGLGGYTF TRBV25-1 -
CASSGQGPEQYF TRBV9 -
CSASPSAGALDTQYF TRBV20-1 TRBD2
CASSSPGTGLKDEQFF TRBV7-3 TRBD1
CASKAVTSGELFF TRBV2 -
CASSFGRRSTEAFF TRBV12-3/TRBV12-4 -
CASSQAGGGPGSGYTF TRBV3-1 -
CSARRHEQFF TRBV20-1 -
CASSFWGDGYTF TRBV12-3/TRBV12-4 -
CASSQSGGGGGVYEQFF TRBV3-1 TRBD2
CASRPQGARQPQHF TRBV12-3/TRBV12-4 TRBD1
CASSLTGHYGYTF TRBV7-2 -
CASSLRDLAGYEQYF TRBV5-1 -
CASSQGQMTGELFF TRBV12-3/TRBV12-4 TRBD1
CASRVSLGYEQYF TRBV2 -
CASSLTGGKNEQFF TRBV5-1 -
CASSGYSGGYEQFF TRBV6-2/TRBV6-3 -
CASSLTSRGGTEAFF TRBV5-1 -
CASSWAGAYEQYF TRBV5-1 -
CASSYLAGNEQFF TRBV7-9 -
CASSLLANQETQYF TRBV5-1 -
CASSDSYLFPGTDTQYF TRBV7-2 -
CASSLAQTLPQETQYF TRBV5-6 -
CAISEIDTEAFF TRBV10-3 -
CASWASGSTDTQYF TRBV12-5 TRBD2
CAIIHDLNYGYTF TRBV10-3 -
CSASPPGRSTDTQYF TRBV20-1 -
CASSHIPGQHQDTQYF TRBV9 TRBD1
CASSFTSGRYEQYF TRBV11-2 TRBD2
CASRMTWSSYNEQFF TRBV6-1 -
CASSSQGASNEAFF TRBV5-1 TRBD1
CASSLTERIYEQYF TRBV5-1 -